This TCR beta chain is from a study of technical replicates of blood from a handful of donors. The CDR3 totals 13 residues. The trim removed 5 bases at V and 11 bases at J, leaving 9 bases unmatched. Germline V lookup: CDR1 MNHEY, CDR2 SVGAGI. Produced via immunoSEQ multiplex PCR; TCRdb's table is partial and in-frame only. The table has about 88,000 clones, just under 95% seen once; the top ten hold over 0.2%. Sequences were obtained from T cells isolated from PBMCs. V usage is TRBV6-5 and J usage is TRBJ1-1, with 9 bases matching TRBD1. The sequence derives from a human donor in good health. In nucleotides, the CDR3 is TGTGCCAGCAGTAAGGGACAGGGAGACTTTGCTTTCTTT. Its protein product is CASSKGQGDFAFF.